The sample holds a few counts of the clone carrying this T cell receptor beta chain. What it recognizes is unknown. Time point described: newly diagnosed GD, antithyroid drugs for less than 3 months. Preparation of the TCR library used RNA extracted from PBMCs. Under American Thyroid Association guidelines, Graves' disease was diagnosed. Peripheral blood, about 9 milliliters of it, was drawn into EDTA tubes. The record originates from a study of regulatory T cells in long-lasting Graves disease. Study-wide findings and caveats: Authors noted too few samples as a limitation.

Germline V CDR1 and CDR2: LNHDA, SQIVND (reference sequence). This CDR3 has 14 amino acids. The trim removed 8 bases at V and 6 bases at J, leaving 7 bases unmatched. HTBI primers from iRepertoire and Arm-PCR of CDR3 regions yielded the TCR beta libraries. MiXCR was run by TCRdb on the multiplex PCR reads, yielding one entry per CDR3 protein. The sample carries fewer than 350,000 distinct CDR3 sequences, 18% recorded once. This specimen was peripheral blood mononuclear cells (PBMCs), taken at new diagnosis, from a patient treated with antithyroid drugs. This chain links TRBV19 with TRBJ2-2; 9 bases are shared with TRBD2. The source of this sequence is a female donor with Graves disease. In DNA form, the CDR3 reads TGTGCCAGTGGACTTAGCGGGAGAGCCGGGGAGCTGTTTTTT. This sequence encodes CASGLSGRAGELFF.